These T cell receptor beta chains were read from a single sample in a study of cytomegalovirus exposure and HLA in healthy donors. Libraries were prepared by immunoSEQ multiplex PCR; TCRdb keeps only in-frame clonotypes and omits some of them. The profile shows approximately 150,000 clones, 50% to 75% of them singletons. The sequenced sample was PBMCs. The receptor set was obtained from a woman in her 30s in good health and CMV-seropositive. The CDR3 runs from the conserved cysteine through the conserved F or W. A D gene is named only where the DNA matches it firmly.

d_call: .
v_call: TRBV27
j_call: TRBJ1-2
cdr3_aa: CASSLGQNYGYTF

d_call: .
v_call: TRBV7-8
j_call: TRBJ2-1
cdr3_aa: CASSLDGGWNEQFF

d_call: .
v_call: TRBV10-3
j_call: TRBJ1-2
cdr3_aa: CAISELTRGYTF

d_call: .
v_call: TRBV2
j_call: .
cdr3_aa: CASREGQYLSYEQYF

d_call: .
v_call: TRBV25-1
j_call: TRBJ2-5
cdr3_aa: CASRGGAWGVGETQYF

d_call: .
v_call: TRBV11-2
j_call: TRBJ2-1
cdr3_aa: CASSPDRDGGAKQFF

d_call: .
v_call: TRBV5-1
j_call: TRBJ2-5
cdr3_aa: CASSLGADETQYF

d_call: .
v_call: TRBV7-9
j_call: TRBJ2-7
cdr3_aa: CASTLGGADGYF

d_call: .
v_call: TRBV28
j_call: TRBJ1-1
cdr3_aa: CASNPRQRDTEAFF

d_call: TRBD1
v_call: TRBV2
j_call: TRBJ2-5
cdr3_aa: CASSYRDSQEETQYF

d_call: .
v_call: TRBV28
j_call: TRBJ2-2
cdr3_aa: CASSWFRGTGELFF

d_call: TRBD1
v_call: TRBV2
j_call: TRBJ2-7
cdr3_aa: CASSRETPGQGYEQYF

d_call: TRBD1
v_call: TRBV28
j_call: TRBJ2-6
cdr3_aa: CASSSRQGRSGANVLTF

d_call: .
v_call: TRBV6-5
j_call: TRBJ2-1
cdr3_aa: CASTTGGEEQFF

d_call: .
v_call: TRBV15
j_call: TRBJ2-7
cdr3_aa: CATSRVVVGFRPYEQYF

d_call: .
v_call: TRBV1
j_call: TRBJ2-4
cdr3_aa: CTSSQGLGLAKNIQYF

d_call: .
v_call: TRBV7-9
j_call: TRBJ1-1
cdr3_aa: CASSPRRLNTEAFF

d_call: .
v_call: TRBV5-1
j_call: TRBJ2-2
cdr3_aa: CASSLNSGSTTGELFF

d_call: .
v_call: TRBV7-9
j_call: TRBJ2-7
cdr3_aa: CASSFGTALPNEQYF

d_call: .
v_call: TRBV5-1
j_call: TRBJ2-5
cdr3_aa: CASSSSGRVTWETQYF

d_call: TRBD1
v_call: TRBV30
j_call: TRBJ1-4
cdr3_aa: CAWSVGGTTNEKLFF

d_call: .
v_call: TRBV2
j_call: TRBJ2-3
cdr3_aa: CASSPDSSGGTQYF

d_call: TRBD2
v_call: TRBV2
j_call: TRBJ2-2
cdr3_aa: CASTTQAGTGELFF

d_call: TRBD1
v_call: TRBV4-1
j_call: TRBJ2-5
cdr3_aa: CASSRRRTGMVETQYF

d_call: .
v_call: TRBV7-9
j_call: TRBJ2-6
cdr3_aa: CASSLVRGANVLTF

d_call: TRBD2
v_call: TRBV27
j_call: TRBJ2-3
cdr3_aa: CATGLGRGGADTQYF

d_call: TRBD1
v_call: TRBV5-6
j_call: TRBJ2-5
cdr3_aa: CASSSVGQGTQETQYF

d_call: TRBD1
v_call: TRBV7-3
j_call: TRBJ1-1
cdr3_aa: CASSLPGTVRSEAFF

d_call: .
v_call: TRBV28
j_call: TRBJ1-2
cdr3_aa: CASSRGSYGYTF

d_call: TRBD2
v_call: TRBV19
j_call: TRBJ2-5
cdr3_aa: CASTRGGRAQRGQETQYF